The 23 T cell receptor beta chains reported below all come from one sample, sequenced in a study of blood T cell repertoires in COVID-19. Clones were read by immunoSEQ multiplex PCR, and TCRdb kept only the in-frame ones, dropping some. The table has 56,000 or so clones, 80% to 90% seen once. The sample consisted of peripheral blood. The receptors shown here come from a man aged 45 to 65 with acute or convalescent COVID-19.

J is TRBJ1-3 and V is TRBV28; no definite D call. V shed 1 base and J shed 8 bases, with 9 bases lying between them. The germline gives CDR1 MDHEN, CDR2 SYDVKM. This CDR3 is 13 amino acids long. The CDR3 bases are TGTGCCAGCAGTTTATCGTATCCGGACACCATATATTTT. Its translation: CASSLSYPDTIYF.

The chain uses TRBV10-3 and TRBJ2-7, with no clear D. The CDR3 loop spans 13 amino acids. Trimming cost V 4 bases and J 3 bases, with 10 bases left between them. The germline V gene has CDR1 ENHRY and CDR2 SYGVKD. CDR3 protein: CAISGAGHYEQYF. The CDR3, as DNA: TGTGCCATCAGTGGCGCAGGCCACTACGAGCAGTACTTC.

The CDR3 bases are TGTGCCAGCAGCCCCCTCCGAGGAAGGAGGTCGTACGAGCAGTACTTC. Translation gives CASSPLRGRRSYEQYF. This chain connects TRBV11-2 to TRBJ2-7, with D possibly matching TRBD2 (5 bases). The germline V and J ends were trimmed by 5 bases and 4 bases, with 21 bases remaining between them. This CDR3 has 16 residues. Germline CDR1 is SGHAT and CDR2 is FQNNGV.

The gene calls are TRBV18 and TRBJ1-4; D remains unclear. This CDR3 has 14 residues. Trimming took off 5 bases at V and 0 bases at J, with 7 bases between the two ends. The germline CDR1 and CDR2 sequences are KGHSH and LQKENI. Written as DNA, the CDR3 is TGTGCCAGCTCATTCGGGGCAACTAATGAAAAACTGTTTTTT. It yields the protein CASSFGATNEKLFF.

The J gene is TRBJ2-1, the V gene TRBV24-1; 11 nucleotides agree with TRBD2. CDR3 size: 23 residues. From germline, CDR1 is KGHDR and CDR2 SFDVKD. The V segment lost 5 bases and the J segment 0 bases; nucleotides outside the gene matches: 23. The CDR3 DNA reads TGTGCCACCAGTGGGGGTTTTAGAGGGCCGCGACTAGCGGGAAGAGTCTCCTACAATGAGCAGTTCTTC. Translation: CATSGGFRGPRLAGRVSYNEQFF.

This chain uses TRBV5-1 with TRBJ1-2, with 7 bases lining up with TRBD1. CDR3 size: 15 residues. CDR1 is SGHRS, CDR2 YFSETQ, per germline. The V gene end was trimmed by 4 bases and the J gene end by 0 bases; junction bases not matched to a gene: 6. CDR3 in DNA: TGCGCCAGCAGCCCAGGGACAGTAGCTAACTATGGCTACACCTTC. Translated: CASSPGTVANYGYTF.

This clone was observed a handful of times. The chain couples TRBV7-6 to TRBJ2-7; weak D call: TRBD1 (5 bases). The V end was cut by 0 bases, the J end by 0 bases, with 9 bases between. The CDR3 is made up of 15 amino acids. CDR1 and CDR2 (germline): SGHVS, FNYEAQ. The CDR3 loop is CASSLAGRASYEQYF. In DNA form, the CDR3 reads TGTGCCAGCAGCTTAGCGGGCAGGGCCTCCTACGAGCAGTACTTC.

The chain joins TRBV7-2 to TRBJ2-2; 7 bases are shared with TRBD1. V lost 5 bases to trimming and J lost 4 bases; unmatched junction nucleotides: 7. The germline CDR1 and CDR2 sequences are SGHTA and FQGNSA. The CDR3 sequence is 15 residues long. CDR3 residues: CASSLTGLPTGELFF. The CDR3 DNA sequence: TGTGCCAGCAGCCTGACAGGGCTACCCACCGGGGAGCTGTTTTTT.

The rearrangement joins TRBV19 to TRBJ2-5; 10 bases agree with TRBD2. The CDR3 totals 15 residues. Germline V gene sequence: CDR1 LNHDA, CDR2 SQIVND (reference sequence). The V segment lost 4 bases and the J segment 4 bases; nucleotides outside the gene matches: 6. This CDR3 reads CASSKNSGRPETQYF. The CDR3 coding sequence is TGTGCCAGTAGTAAGAATAGCGGGAGGCCAGAGACCCAGTACTTC. Complete variable domain (other parts from reference TRBV19 and TRBJ2-5): DGGITQSPKYLFRKEGQNVTLSCEQNLNHDAMYWYRQDPGQGLRLIYYSQIVNDFQKGDIAEGYSVSREKKESFPLTVTSAQKNPTAFYLCASSKNSGRPETQYFGPGTRLLVL.

The chain combines TRBV5-1 with TRBJ1-1, with a tentative D call TRBD1 (6 bases). Germline loops: CDR1 SGHRS, CDR2 YFSETQ. CDR3 length: 13 residues. Trimming took off 4 bases at V and 11 bases at J, with 18 bases between the two ends. The CDR3 DNA follows: TGCGCCAGCAGCCCAGGGACATCAGAAGGGGCTTTCTTT. The encoded protein is CASSPGTSEGAFF.

The chain employs TRBV5-1 and TRBJ1-1; tentative D call: TRBD1 (6 bases). Looked up from germline, CDR1 is SGHRS and CDR2 is YFSETQ. The V and J ends lost 5 bases and 10 bases respectively, with 21 bases between them. This CDR3 is 14 amino acids long. The CDR3 DNA reads TGCGCCAGCAGTCCTGGAACAGGGTCTAGCTCAGCTTTCTTT. Translated: CASSPGTGSSSAFF.

The rearrangement links TRBV18 to TRBJ1-1; TRBD1 matches 11 bases. Germline assignment: CDR1 KGHSH and CDR2 LQKENI. The CDR3 totals 14 residues. V lost 5 bases to trimming and J lost 7 bases; unmatched junction nucleotides: 6. The chain's CDR3 is CASSEGDRGIEAFF. The CDR3 DNA sequence: TGTGCCAGCTCAGAGGGGGACAGGGGGATTGAAGCTTTCTTT.

The rearrangement joins TRBV19 to TRBJ2-2; maybe TRBD1 (5 bases). CDR3 length equals 14 residues. With 6 bases removed from V and 5 bases from J, the gap between germline ends came to 13 bases. From germline, CDR1 is LNHDA and CDR2 SQIVND (reference sequence). In DNA form, the CDR3 reads TGTGCCAGTAGACGGCAGGGTCGAACCGGGGAGCTGTTTTTT. Its protein product is CASRRQGRTGELFF.

The CDR3 DNA reads TGTGCCAGCAGTTACCAGGACAGGGGGGGCTACGAGCAGTACTTC. Amino acids: CASSYQDRGGYEQYF. The rearrangement uses TRBV6-5 and TRBJ2-7, with TRBD1 identical over 10 bases. This CDR3 is 15 amino acids long. After removal of 2 bases from V and 3 bases from J, the junction contained 4 bases not matched to a gene. CDR1 and CDR2 (germline): MNHEY, SVGAGI.

The chain employs TRBV28 and TRBJ1-1; 10 nucleotides match TRBD1. With 7 bases clipped from V and 5 bases from J, the junction kept 4 bases outside the gene matches. This CDR3 is 13 amino acids long. The V gene's germline CDR1 is MDHEN and CDR2 SYDVKM. CDR3 DNA sequence: TGTGCCAGCACCCGGGGACAGGGGACTGAAGCTTTCTTT. It codes for CASTRGQGTEAFF.

The chain uses TRBV2 and TRBJ1-2; D is undetermined. CDR3 size: 15 residues. V lost 6 bases and J lost 0, with 14 bases in between. In germline, CDR1 is SNHLY, CDR2 FYNNEI. In nucleotides, the CDR3 is TGTGCCAGCAGACCTCAGGTAACTCCTAACTATGGCTACACCTTC. Translating gives CASRPQVTPNYGYTF.

V usage is TRBV11-1 and J usage is TRBJ1-2; D call uncertain. Trimming pared 5 bases from V and 5 bases from J, leaving 9 bases between. This CDR3 region has 12 residues. CDR1 and CDR2 from the germline V gene are SGHAT and FQDESV (reference sequence). CDR3 sequence (DNA): TGTGCCAGCAGCCAGGTTCAATATGGCTACACCTTC. Translation: CASSQVQYGYTF.

Only one count was recorded for this clone. CDR3 sequence reads: CASSRGTGGEETQYF. The CDR3 DNA reads as TGCGCCAGCAGCCGGGGGACAGGGGGCGAAGAGACCCAGTACTTC. The chain uses TRBV5-1 and TRBJ2-5; 12 bases match TRBD1. CDR3 length equals 15 residues. The germline CDR1 and CDR2 sequences are SGHRS and YFSETQ. Trimming removed 4 bases from V and 3 bases from J; junction bases left unmatched: 4.

The V gene is TRBV4-2, the J gene TRBJ2-1; the D gene is possibly TRBD1 (6 bases). The length of the CDR3 is 13 residues. Germline CDR1 is LGHNA and CDR2 is YNFKEQ. V was shortened by 1 base and J by 10 bases, with 11 bases between the two germline ends. In DNA, the CDR3 is TGTGCCAGCAGCCAAGTTCAGGGGCGAGAGCAGTTCTTC. Amino acids: CASSQVQGREQFF.

V usage is TRBV5-1 and J usage is TRBJ2-7; 11 bases match TRBD1. The V gene end was trimmed by 4 bases and the J gene end by 4 bases; junction bases not matched to a gene: 4. The CDR3 is 14 residues long. The V gene's germline CDR1 is SGHRS and CDR2 YFSETQ. The CDR3 protein is CASSIGTGGYEQYF. The CDR3 nucleotides read TGCGCCAGCAGCATAGGGACAGGGGGTTACGAGCAGTACTTC. Drawing the rest from reference TRBV5-1 and TRBJ2-7, the complete variable domain is KAGVTQTPRYLIKTRGQQVTLSCSPISGHRSVSWYQQTPGQGLQFLFEYFSETQRNKGNFPGRFSGRQFSNSRSEMNVSTLELGDSALYLCASSIGTGGYEQYFGPGTRLTVT.

The chain has TRBV18 and TRBJ1-5, with 7 bases identical to TRBD1. Germline CDR1 reads KGHSH; CDR2 reads LQKENI. The V segment lost 6 bases and the J segment 4 bases; nucleotides outside the gene matches: 15. The CDR3 sequence is 17 residues long. CDR3 in DNA: TGTGCCAGCTCGGCGTCCGGAGGACAGGTAGTGAATCAGCCCCAGCATTTT. This codes for CASSASGGQVVNQPQHF.

The J gene is TRBJ2-7, the V gene TRBV6-5; tentatively, D is TRBD1 (5 bases). V dropped 10 bases and J dropped 4 bases, with 17 bases sitting between them. The CDR3 extends over 13 amino acids. From germline, CDR1 is MNHEY and CDR2 SVGAGI. Written as DNA, the CDR3 is TGTGCCACGTCTTCGACCCCAGGGTACGAGCAGTACTTC. It codes for CATSSTPGYEQYF.

CDR3 sequence reads: CASKLDTSLLGYTF. For the CDR3, the DNA is TGCGCCAGCAAGCTGGACACCAGTCTTCTCGGCTACACCTTC. The V and J genes are TRBV5-1 and TRBJ1-2, with D maybe TRBD1 (5 bases). Looked up from germline, CDR1 is SGHRS and CDR2 is YFSETQ. This CDR3 contains 14 residues. The V and J ends lost 6 bases and 8 bases respectively, with 20 bases between them.